This TCR beta chain was sequenced during a study of neurological immune-mediated disorders. This clonotype appeared many times. Use was made of 750,000 to 1,000,000 CD4+ or CD8+ T cells in sorted libraries. Germline-derived CDR1 and CDR2 are SQVTM and ANQGSEA. The V gene end was trimmed by 6 bases and the J gene end by 3 bases; junction bases not matched to a gene: 6. This CDR3 spans 13 amino acids. The authors made cDNA by 5'RACE with 10-nucleotide random UMIs. TCRdb processed the 5' RACE reads anew with MiXCR; each CDR3 protein has one entry. The repertoire holds fewer than 55,000 distinct CDR3 sequences, 6% to 7% seen once, with about 0.54% in the top ten.

The genes are TRBV29-1 and TRBJ2-3; 7 bases are a match to TRBD2. Sequencing input: CD4+ T cells from blood. This clonotype was sampled from a woman aged 40 to 49 in good health. CDR3 protein: CSVEKRETDTQYF. The CDR3 nucleotides are TGCAGCGTAGAAAAGCGGGAAACAGATACGCAGTATTTT.